This paragraph covers one T cell receptor (beta chain) sequence. Its matching antigen is unknown. Generated by immunoSEQ multiplex PCR, the TCRdb table keeps only in-frame clones and is missing some. The table has some 250,000 clones, nearly 90% seen once. The sample belongs to a study of cytomegalovirus exposure and HLA in healthy donors. With V trimmed by 3 bases and J by 8 bases, 17 bases remained unmatched. This CDR3 region has 17 residues. Germline V gene sequence: CDR1 GTSNPN, CDR2 SVGIG (reference sequence). Study-level results: Associated with cytomegalovirus, according to the listing, were about 160 TCR beta chains. Usually a TCR sequence was rare, but some public TCRs were found in many donors.

J is TRBJ1-4 and V is TRBV30; 8 nucleotides agree with TRBD1. Sequenced sample: PBMCs. This clonotype originated in a woman under 30 in good health and CMV-seronegative. Here the CDR3 reads CAWSLRSGQGKEEKLFF. The CDR3 DNA sequence: TGTGCCTGGAGCCTGCGCTCAGGACAGGGAAAAGAGGAAAAACTGTTTTTT.